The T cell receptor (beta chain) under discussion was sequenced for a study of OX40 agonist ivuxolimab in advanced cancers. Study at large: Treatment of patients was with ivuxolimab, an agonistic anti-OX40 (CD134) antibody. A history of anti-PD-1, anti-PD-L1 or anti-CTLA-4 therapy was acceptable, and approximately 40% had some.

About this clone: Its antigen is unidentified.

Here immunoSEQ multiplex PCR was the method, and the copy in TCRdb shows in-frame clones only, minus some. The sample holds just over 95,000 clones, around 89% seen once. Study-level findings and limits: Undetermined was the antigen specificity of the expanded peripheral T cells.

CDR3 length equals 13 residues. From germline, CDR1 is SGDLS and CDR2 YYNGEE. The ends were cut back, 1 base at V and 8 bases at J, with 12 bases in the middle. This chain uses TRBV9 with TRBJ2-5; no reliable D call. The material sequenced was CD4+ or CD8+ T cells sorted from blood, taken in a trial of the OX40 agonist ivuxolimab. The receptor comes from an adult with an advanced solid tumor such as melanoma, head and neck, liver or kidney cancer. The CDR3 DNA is TGTGCCAGCAGCGTATCCCCCCGAGAAACCCAGTACTTC. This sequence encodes CASSVSPRETQYF.